This TCR beta chain was sequenced during a study of PD-1 blockade in classical Hodgkin lymphoma. General study results and limits: It was reported that newly diagnosed patients had less baseline TCR diversity than healthy donors.

Profiling relied on immunoSEQ multiplex PCR, and the TCRdb table lists in-frame clones only, not all of them. The table has some 70,000 clones, over 85% seen once. Noted time point: newly diagnosed, previously untreated cHL patient sample. Remarks on this clone: The antigen remains unidentified.

The sequenced material came from peripheral blood mononuclear cells (PBMCs). This TCR was recovered from a human donor with classical Hodgkin lymphoma.

Written as DNA, the CDR3 is TGTGCCAGCAGCTGGGGGACTAGCGGAGCCGTAGATACGCAGTATTTT. Translation gives CASSWGTSGAVDTQYF. The V gene is TRBV5-4, the J gene TRBJ2-3; 11 bases match TRBD2. V gave up 3 bases and J gave up 5 bases; unmatched junction bases: 8. Germline lookup yields CDR1 SGHNT and CDR2 YYREEE (reference sequence). The CDR3 covers 16 residues.